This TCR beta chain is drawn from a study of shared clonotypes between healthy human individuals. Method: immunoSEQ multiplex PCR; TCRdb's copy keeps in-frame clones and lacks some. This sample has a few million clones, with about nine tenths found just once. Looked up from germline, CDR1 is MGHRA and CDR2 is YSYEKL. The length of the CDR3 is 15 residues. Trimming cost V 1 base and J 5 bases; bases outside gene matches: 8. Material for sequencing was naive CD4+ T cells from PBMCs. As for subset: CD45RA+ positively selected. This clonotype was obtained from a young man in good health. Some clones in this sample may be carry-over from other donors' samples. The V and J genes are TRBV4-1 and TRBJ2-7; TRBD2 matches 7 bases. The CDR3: CASSQASPGGDEQYF. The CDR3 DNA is TGCGCCAGCAGCCAAGCCTCTCCTGGGGGGGACGAGCAGTACTTC.